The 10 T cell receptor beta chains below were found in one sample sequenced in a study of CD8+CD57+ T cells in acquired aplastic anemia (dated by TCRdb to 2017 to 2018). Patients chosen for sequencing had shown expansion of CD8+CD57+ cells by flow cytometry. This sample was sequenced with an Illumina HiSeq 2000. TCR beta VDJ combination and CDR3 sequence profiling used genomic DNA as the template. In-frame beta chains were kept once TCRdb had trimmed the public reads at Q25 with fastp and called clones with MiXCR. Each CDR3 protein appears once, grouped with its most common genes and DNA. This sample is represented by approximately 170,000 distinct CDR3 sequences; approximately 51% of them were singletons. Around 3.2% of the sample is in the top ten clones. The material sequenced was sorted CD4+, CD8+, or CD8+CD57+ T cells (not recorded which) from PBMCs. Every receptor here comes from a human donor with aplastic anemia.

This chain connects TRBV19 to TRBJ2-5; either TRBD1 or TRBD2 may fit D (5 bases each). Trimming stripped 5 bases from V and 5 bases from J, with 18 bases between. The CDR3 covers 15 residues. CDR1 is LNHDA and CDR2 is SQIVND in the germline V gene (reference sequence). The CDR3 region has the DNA TGTGCCAGTAGTTTGGGACCTGGCAGTCAGGAGACCCAGTACTTC. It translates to CASSLGPGSQETQYF.

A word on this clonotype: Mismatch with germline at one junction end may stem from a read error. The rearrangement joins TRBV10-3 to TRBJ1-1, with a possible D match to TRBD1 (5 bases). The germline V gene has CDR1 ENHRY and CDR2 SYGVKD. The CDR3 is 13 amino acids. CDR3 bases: TGTGCCAGCAGTTACGGGGACCCAGCTGAAGCTTTCTTT. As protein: CASSYGDPAEAFF.

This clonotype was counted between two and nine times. CDR3: CASSEGVPTEAFF. The CDR3 region has the DNA TGTGCCAGCTCAGAAGGGGTCCCGACTGAAGCTTTCTTT. The chain carries TRBV18 and TRBJ1-1; tentatively, D is TRBD1 (5 bases). This CDR3 has 13 residues. The germline gives CDR1 KGHSH, CDR2 LQKENI. The V gene lost 5 bases and the J gene lost 5 bases, with 12 bases spanning the gap.

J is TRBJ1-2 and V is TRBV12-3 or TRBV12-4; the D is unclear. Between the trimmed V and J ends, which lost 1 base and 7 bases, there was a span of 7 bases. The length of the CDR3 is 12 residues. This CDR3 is CASSLGPIGYTF. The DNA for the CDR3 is TGTGCCAGCAGTTTAGGACCAATTGGCTACACCTTC.

The CDR3 DNA reads as TGTGCCAGCAGCTTAGGGGGGCCGGAGACCCAGTACTTC. This codes for CASSLGGPETQYF. V usage is TRBV7-2 and J usage is TRBJ2-5, with TRBD1 as a possible D gene (6 bases). Trimming took off 1 base at V and 5 bases at J, with 8 bases between the two ends. The germline CDR1 and CDR2 sequences are SGHTA and FQGNSA. This CDR3 comprises 13 residues. Full variable domain (missing parts from reference TRBV7-2 and TRBJ2-5): GAGVSQSPSNKVTEKGKDVELRCDPISGHTALYWYRQSLGQGLEFLIYFQGNSAPDKSGLPSDRFSAERTGGSVSTLTIQRTQQEDSAVYLCASSLGGPETQYFGPGTRLLVL.

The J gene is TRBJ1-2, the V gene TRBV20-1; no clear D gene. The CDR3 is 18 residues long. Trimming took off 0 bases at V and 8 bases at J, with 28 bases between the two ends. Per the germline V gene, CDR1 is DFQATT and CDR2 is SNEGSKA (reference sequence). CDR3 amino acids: CSARDISFQVTGKEGYTF. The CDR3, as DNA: TGCAGTGCTAGAGATATTTCCTTCCAGGTCACCGGGAAGGAGGGCTACACCTTC.

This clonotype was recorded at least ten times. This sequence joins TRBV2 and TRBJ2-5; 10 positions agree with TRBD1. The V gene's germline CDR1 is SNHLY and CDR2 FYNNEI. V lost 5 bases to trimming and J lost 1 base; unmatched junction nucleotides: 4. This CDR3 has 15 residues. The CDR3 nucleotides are TGTGCCAGCAGTTGGACAGGGGGTCTCCAAGAGACCCAGTACTTC. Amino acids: CASSWTGGLQETQYF.

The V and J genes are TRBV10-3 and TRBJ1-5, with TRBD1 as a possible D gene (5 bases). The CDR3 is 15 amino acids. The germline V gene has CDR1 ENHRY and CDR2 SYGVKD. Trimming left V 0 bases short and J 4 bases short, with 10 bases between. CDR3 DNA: TGTGCCATCAGTGAGTCGGGACGGCCGAATCAGCCCCAGCATTTT. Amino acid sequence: CAISESGRPNQPQHF.

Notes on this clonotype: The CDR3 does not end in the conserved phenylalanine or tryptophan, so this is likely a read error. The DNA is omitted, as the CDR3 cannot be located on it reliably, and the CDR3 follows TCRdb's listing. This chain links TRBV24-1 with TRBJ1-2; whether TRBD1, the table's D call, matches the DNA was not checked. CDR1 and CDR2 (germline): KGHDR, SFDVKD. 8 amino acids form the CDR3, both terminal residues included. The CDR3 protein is CATSDFPL.

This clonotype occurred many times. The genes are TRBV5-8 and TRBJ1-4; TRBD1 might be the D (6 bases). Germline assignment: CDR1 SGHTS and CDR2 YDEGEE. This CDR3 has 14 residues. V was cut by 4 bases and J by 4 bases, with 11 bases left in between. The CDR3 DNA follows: TGTGCCAGCAGCACCCGACAGGATAATGAAAAACTGTTTTTT. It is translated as CASSTRQDNEKLFF. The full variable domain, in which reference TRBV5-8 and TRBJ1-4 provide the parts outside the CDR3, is EAGVTQSPTHLIKTRGQQATLRCSPISGHTSVYWYQQALGLGLQFLLWYDEGEERNRGNFPPRFSGRQFPNYSSELNVNALELEDSALYLCASSTRQDNEKLFFGSGTQLSVL.